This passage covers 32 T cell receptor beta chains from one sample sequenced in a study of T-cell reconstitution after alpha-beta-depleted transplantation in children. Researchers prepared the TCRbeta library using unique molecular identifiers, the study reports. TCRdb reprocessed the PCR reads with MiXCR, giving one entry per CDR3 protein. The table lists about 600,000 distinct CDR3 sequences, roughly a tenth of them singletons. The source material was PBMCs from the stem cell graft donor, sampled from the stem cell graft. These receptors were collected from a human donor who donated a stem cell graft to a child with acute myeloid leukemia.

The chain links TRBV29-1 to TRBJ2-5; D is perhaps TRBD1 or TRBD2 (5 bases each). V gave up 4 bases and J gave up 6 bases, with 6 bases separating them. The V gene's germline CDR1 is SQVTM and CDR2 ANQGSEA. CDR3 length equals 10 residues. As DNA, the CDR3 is TGCAGCGTTGGGGACCAGACCCAGTACTTC. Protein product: CSVGDQTQYF.

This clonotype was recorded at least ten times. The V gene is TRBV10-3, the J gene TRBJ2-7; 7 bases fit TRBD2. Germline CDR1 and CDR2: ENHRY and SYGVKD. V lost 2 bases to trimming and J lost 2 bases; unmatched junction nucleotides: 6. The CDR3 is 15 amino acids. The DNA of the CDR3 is TGTGCCATCAGTGAGGGGACTCGGGAGGCCTACGAGCAGTACTTC. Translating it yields CAISEGTREAYEQYF.

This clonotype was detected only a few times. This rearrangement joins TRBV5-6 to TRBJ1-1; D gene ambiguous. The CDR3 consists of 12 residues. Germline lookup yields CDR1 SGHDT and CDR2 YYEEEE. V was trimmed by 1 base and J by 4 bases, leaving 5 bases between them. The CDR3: CASSLSATEAFF. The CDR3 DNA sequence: TGTGCCAGCAGCTTGTCGGCCACTGAAGCTTTCTTT.

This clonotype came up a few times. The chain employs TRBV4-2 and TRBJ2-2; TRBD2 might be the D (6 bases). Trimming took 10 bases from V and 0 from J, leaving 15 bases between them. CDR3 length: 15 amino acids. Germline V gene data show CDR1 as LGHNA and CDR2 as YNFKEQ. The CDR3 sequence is CAISEGTPNTGELFF. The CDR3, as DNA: TGTGCCATTTCGGAGGGTACTCCGAACACCGGGGAGCTGTTTTTT.

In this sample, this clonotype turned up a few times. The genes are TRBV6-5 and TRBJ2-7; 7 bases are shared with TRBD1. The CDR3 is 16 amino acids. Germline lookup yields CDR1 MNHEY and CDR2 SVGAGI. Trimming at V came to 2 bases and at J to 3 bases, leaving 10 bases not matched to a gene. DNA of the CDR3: TGTGCCAGCAGTTACCGCCGCAACGGACAGGTCTACGAGCAGTACTTC. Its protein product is CASSYRRNGQVYEQYF.

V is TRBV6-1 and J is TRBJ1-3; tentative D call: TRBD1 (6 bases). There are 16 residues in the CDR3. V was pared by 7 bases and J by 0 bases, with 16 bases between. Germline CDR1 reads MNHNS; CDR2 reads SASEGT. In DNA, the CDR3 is TGTGCCAGCACCAACTGGGGGGGACACTCTGGAAACACCATATATTTT. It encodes CASTNWGGHSGNTIYF.

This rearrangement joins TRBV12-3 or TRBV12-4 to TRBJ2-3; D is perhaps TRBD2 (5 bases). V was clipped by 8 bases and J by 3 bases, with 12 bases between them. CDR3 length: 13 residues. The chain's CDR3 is CASGPRGTDTQYF. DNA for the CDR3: TGTGCCAGCGGCCCCCGGGGTACAGATACGCAGTATTTT.

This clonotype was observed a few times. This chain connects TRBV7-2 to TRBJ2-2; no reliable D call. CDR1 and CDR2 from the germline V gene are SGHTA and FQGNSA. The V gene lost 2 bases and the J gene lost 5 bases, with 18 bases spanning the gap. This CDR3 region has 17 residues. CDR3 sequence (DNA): TGTGCCAGCAGCTTATCCCCCGCGCTGACCTTGACCGGGGAGCTGTTTTTT. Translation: CASSLSPALTLTGELFF.

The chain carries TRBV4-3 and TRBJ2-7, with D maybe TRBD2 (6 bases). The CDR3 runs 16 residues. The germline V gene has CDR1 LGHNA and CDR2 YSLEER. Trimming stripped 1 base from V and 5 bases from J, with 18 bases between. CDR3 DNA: TGCGCCAGCAGCCAAGGGCCGGGGCTCACGGGGGACGAGCAGTACTTC. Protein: CASSQGPGLTGDEQYF.

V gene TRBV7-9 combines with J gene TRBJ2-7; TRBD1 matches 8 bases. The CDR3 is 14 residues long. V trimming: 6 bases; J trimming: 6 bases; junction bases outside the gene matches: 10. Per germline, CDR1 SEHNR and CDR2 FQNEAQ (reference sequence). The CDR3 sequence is CASSPTGVTAEQYF. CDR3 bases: TGTGCCAGCAGTCCGACAGGGGTGACGGCCGAGCAGTACTTC.

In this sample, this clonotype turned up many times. The CDR3 nucleotides are TGTGCCAGCAGCTACATCCGGATGGGAACTGAGCAGTACTTC. This codes for CASSYIRMGTEQYF. The V call is TRBV7-9, the J call TRBJ2-7; D remains unclear. Germline CDR1 and CDR2: SEHNR and FQNEAQ (reference sequence). With 4 bases removed from V and 7 bases from J, the gap between germline ends came to 17 bases. There are 14 residues in the CDR3.

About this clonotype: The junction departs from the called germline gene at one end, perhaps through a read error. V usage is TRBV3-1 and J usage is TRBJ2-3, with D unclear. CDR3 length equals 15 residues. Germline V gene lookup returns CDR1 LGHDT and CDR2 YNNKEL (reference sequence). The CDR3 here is CATSQVPRGSDTQYF. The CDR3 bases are TGTGCCACCAGCCAAGTTCCCCGCGGATCAGATACGCAGTATTTT.

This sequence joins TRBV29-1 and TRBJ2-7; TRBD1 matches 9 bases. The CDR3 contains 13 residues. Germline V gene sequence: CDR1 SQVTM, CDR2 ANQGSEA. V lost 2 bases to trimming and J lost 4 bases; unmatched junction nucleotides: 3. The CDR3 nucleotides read TGCAGCGTTGAAACAGGGGGCGGGTACGAGCAGTACTTC. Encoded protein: CSVETGGGYEQYF.

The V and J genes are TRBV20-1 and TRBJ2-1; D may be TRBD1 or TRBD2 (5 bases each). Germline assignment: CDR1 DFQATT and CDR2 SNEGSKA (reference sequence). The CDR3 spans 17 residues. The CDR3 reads CCVRGQRDTSSYNEQFF. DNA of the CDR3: TGCTGTGTTAGGGGCCAGAGGGATACAAGCTCCTACAATGAGCAGTTCTTC.

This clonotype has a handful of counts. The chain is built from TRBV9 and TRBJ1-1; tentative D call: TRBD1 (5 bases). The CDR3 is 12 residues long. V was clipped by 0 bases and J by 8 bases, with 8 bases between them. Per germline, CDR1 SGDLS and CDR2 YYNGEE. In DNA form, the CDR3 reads TGTGCCAGCAGCGTAGTCTCAGGGGAAGCTTTCTTT. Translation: CASSVVSGEAFF.

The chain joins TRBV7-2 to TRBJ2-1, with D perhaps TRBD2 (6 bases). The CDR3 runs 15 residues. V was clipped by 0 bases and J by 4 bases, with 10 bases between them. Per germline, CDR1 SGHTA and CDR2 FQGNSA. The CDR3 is CASSLASGDYNEQFF. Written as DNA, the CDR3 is TGTGCCAGCAGCTTAGCTAGCGGAGATTACAATGAGCAGTTCTTC.

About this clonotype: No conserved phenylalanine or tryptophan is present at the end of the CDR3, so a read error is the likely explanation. This CDR3 is CATSSSRGRIDAFS. Here the CDR3 DNA reads TGTGCCACCAGCAGTTCTCGGGGTCGGATTGACGCTTTCTCT. The chain recombines TRBV15 with TRBJ1-1, with unresolved D. V lost 3 bases to trimming and J lost 11 bases, with 19 bases between them. The CDR3 has 14 amino acids. Germline CDR1 LNHNV, CDR2 YYDKDF (reference sequence).

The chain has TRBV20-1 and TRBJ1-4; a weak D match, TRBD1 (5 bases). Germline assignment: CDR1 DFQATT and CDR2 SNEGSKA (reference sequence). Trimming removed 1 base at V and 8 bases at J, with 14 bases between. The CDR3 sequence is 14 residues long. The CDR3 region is CSARGKGLGEKLFF. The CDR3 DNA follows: TGCAGTGCTAGAGGGAAGGGGCTGGGGGAAAAACTGTTTTTT.

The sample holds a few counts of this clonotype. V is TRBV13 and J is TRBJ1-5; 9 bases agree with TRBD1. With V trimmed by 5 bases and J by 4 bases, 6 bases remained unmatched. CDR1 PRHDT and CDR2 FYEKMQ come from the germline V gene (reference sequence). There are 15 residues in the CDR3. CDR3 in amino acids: CASSMRQGVNQPQHF. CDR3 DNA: TGTGCCAGCAGCATGAGACAGGGGGTTAATCAGCCCCAGCATTTT.

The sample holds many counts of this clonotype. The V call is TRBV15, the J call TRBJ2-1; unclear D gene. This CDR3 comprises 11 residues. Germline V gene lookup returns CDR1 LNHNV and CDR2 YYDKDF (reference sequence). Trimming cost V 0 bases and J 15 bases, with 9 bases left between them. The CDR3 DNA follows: TGTGCCACCAGCAGAGATCTAGGTTTGTTCTTC. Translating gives CATSRDLGLFF. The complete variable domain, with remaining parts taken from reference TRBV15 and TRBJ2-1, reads DAMVIQNPRYQVTQFGKPVTLSCSQTLNHNVMYWYQQKSSQAPKLLFHYYDKDFNNEADTPDNFQSRRPNTSFCFLDIRSPGLGDTAMYLCATSRDLGLFFGPGTRLTVL.

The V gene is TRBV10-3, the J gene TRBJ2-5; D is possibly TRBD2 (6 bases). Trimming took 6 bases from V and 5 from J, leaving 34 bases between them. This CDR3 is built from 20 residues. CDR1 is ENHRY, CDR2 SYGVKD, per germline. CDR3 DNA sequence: TGTGCCATCAGCCCCGGGAGTATTCTAGGCGCGGACCCCGGGTGGGAGACCCAGTACTTC. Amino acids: CAISPGSILGADPGWETQYF.

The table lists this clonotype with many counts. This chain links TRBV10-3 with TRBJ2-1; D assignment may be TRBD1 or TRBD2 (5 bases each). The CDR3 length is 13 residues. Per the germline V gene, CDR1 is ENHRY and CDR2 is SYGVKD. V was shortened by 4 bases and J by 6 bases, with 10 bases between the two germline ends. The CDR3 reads CAISGGNFNEQFF. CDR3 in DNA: TGTGCCATCAGTGGGGGGAATTTCAATGAGCAGTTCTTC.

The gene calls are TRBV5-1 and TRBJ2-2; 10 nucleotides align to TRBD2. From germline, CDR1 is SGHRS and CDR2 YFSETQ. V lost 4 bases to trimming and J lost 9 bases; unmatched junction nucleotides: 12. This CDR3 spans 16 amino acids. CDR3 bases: TGCGCCAGCAGCCCTTCGGGACTAGCGACCTTAAGGGAGCTGTTTTTT. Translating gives CASSPSGLATLRELFF.

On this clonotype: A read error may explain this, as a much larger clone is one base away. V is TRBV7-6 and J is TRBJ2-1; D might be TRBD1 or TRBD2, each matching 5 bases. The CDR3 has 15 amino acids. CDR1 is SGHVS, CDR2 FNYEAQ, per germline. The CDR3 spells CSSSLKRGSGDEQFF. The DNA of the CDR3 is TGTTCCAGCAGCTTAAAACGGGGCTCTGGGGATGAGCAGTTCTTC. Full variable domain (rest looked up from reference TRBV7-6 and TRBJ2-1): GAGVSQSPRYKVTKRGQDVALRCDPISGHVSLYWYRQALGQGPEFLTYFNYEAQQDKSGLPNDRFSAERPEGSISTLTIQRTEQRDSAMYRCSSSLKRGSGDEQFFGPGTRLTVL.

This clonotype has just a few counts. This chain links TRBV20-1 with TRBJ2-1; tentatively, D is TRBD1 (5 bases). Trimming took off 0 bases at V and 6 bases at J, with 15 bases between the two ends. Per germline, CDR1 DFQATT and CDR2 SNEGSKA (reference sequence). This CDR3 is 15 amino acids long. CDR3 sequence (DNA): TGCAGTGCTAGAGATGCCCAGGGTCCCTCCAATGAGCAGTTCTTC. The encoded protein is CSARDAQGPSNEQFF.

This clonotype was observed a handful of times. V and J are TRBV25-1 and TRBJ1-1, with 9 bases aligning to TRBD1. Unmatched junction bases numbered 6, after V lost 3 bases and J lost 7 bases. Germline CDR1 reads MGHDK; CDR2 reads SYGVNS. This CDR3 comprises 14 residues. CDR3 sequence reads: CASSDPGQGHEAFF. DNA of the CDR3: TGTGCCAGCAGTGACCCGGGACAGGGACATGAAGCTTTCTTT.

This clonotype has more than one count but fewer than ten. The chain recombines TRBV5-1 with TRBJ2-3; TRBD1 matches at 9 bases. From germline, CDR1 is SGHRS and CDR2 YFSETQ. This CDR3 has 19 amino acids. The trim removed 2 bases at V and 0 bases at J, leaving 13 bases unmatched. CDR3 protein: CASSFEQGAVGWSTDTQYF. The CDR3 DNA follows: TGCGCCAGCAGCTTCGAACAGGGGGCTGTTGGGTGGAGCACAGATACGCAGTATTTT.

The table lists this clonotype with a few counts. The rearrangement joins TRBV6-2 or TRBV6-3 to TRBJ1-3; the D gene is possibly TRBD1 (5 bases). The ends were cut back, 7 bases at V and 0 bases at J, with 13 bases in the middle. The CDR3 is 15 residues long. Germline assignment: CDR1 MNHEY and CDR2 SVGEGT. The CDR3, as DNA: TGTGCCAGCACCCTCGGGGCCTACTCTGGAAACACCATATATTTT. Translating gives CASTLGAYSGNTIYF.

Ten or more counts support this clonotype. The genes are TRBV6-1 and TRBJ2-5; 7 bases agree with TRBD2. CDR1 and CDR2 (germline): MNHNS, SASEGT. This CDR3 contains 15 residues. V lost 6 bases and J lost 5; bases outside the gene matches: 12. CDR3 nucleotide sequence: TGTGCCAGCAGCCGGACCTCCGGGACTATCGAGACCCAGTACTTC. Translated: CASSRTSGTIETQYF.

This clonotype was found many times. The CDR3 region is CSAVAGTQYF. As DNA, the CDR3 is TGCAGTGCTGTAGCGGGGACCCAGTACTTC. The chain has TRBV20-1 and TRBJ2-5; 7 positions agree with TRBD2. V dropped 5 bases and J dropped 7; count of bases not matched to a gene: 1. The CDR3 contains 10 residues. Germline assignment: CDR1 DFQATT and CDR2 SNEGSKA (reference sequence).

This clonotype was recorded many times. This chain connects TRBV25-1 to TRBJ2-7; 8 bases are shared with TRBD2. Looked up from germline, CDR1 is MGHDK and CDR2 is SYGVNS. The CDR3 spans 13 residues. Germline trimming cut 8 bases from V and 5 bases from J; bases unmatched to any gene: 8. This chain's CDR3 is CASRAGELHEQYF. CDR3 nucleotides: TGTGCCAGCCGAGCGGGAGAGCTCCACGAGCAGTACTTC.

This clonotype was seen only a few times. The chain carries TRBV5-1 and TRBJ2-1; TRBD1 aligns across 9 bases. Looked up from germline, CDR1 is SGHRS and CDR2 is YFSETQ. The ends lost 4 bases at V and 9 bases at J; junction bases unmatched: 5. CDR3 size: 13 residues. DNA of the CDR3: TGCGCCAGCAGCGCCGGGACAGGGACTGAGCAGTTCTTC. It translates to CASSAGTGTEQFF. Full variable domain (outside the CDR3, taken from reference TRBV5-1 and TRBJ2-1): KAGVTQTPRYLIKTRGQQVTLSCSPISGHRSVSWYQQTPGQGLQFLFEYFSETQRNKGNFPGRFSGRQFSNSRSEMNVSTLELGDSALYLCASSAGTGTEQFFGPGTRLTVL.